These T cell receptor beta chains were read from a single sample in a study of cytomegalovirus exposure and HLA in healthy donors. Profiling relied on immunoSEQ multiplex PCR, and the TCRdb table lists in-frame clones only, not all of them. This sample carries roughly 330,000 clones, around 87% of them seen once, and the ten largest clones take about 1.2%. The sample was PBMCs. These receptors all stem from a woman in her 30s in good health and CMV-seropositive. CDR3s include the opening cysteine and the closing phenylalanine or tryptophan. A D gene is named only where the DNA matches it firmly. Expanded clones get a size class; other rows say once, few or many, or leave the size out.

TRBJ2-2	NA	TRBV29-1	NA	CSGSRSTGELFF	TGCAGCGGATCCCGGTCCACCGGGGAGCTGTTTTTT
TRBJ1-1	NA	TRBV27	NA	CASRSLGGRSNTEAFF	TGTGCCAGCAGGAGCTTAGGTGGGCGGTCGAACACTGAAGCTTTCTTT
TRBJ2-1	NA	TRBV29-1	NA	CSVGSRATYNEQFF	TGCAGCGTTGGTTCCAGGGCGACCTACAATGAGCAGTTCTTC
TRBJ2-3	NA	TRBV7-3	once	CASSQPHLDTQYF	TGTGCCAGCAGCCAACCCCACTTGGATACGCAGTATTTT
TRBJ1-5	TRBD1	TRBV30	NA	CAWRDRQGHRQPQHF	TGTGCCTGGAGGGATAGACAGGGGCATCGGCAGCCCCAGCATTTT
TRBJ2-1	TRBD2	TRBV4-1	NA	CASSGLAGVYNEQFF	TGCGCCAGCAGCGGACTAGCGGGGGTCTACAATGAGCAGTTCTTC
TRBJ2-7	TRBD1	TRBV5-1	NA	CASSKTGTGDRWYEQYF	TGCGCCAGCAGCAAAACCGGGACAGGGGATAGGTGGTACGAGCAGTACTTC
TRBJ2-5	TRBD2	TRBV5-1	NA	CASSLVLAVEETQYF	TGCGCCAGCAGCTTGGTTCTAGCGGTGGAAGAGACCCAGTACTTC
TRBJ2-7	TRBD1	TRBV6-5	NA	CAAKRQGENNEQYF	TGTGCAGCCAAGCGACAGGGGGAAAATAACGAGCAGTACTTC
TRBJ2-5	NA	TRBV9	NA	CASSVGQERRETQYF	TGTGCCAGCAGCGTAGGACAGGAGAGACGAGAGACCCAGTACTTC
TRBJ2-7	TRBD1	TRBV7-6	NA	CASSLEQGAFYEQYF	TGTGCCAGCAGCTTAGAACAGGGGGCGTTCTACGAGCAGTACTTC
TRBJ2-5	TRBD2	TRBV5-1	NA	CASSLGAGVPETQYF	TGCGCCAGCAGCTTGGGAGCGGGGGTACCGGAGACCCAGTACTTC
TRBJ2-5	NA	TRBV18	NA	CATQRRGGQETQYF	TGTGCCACCCAACGGAGGGGCGGCCAAGAGACCCAGTACTTC
TRBJ1-1	NA	TRBV5-1	NA	CASSLGGSTEAFF	TGCGCCAGCAGCTTGGGGGGATCCACTGAAGCTTTCTTT
TRBJ1-6	NA	TRBV5-1	NA	CASSLEGGNSPLHF	TGCGCCAGCAGCTTGGAGGGCGGGAATTCACCCCTCCACTTT
TRBJ2-7	TRBD2	TRBV29-1	NA	CSVTGGRADEQYF	TGCAGCGTCACTGGGGGGAGGGCGGACGAGCAGTACTTC
TRBJ1-4	NA	TRBV28	NA	CASSLGGRNEKLFF	TGTGCCAGCAGTTTAGGAGGAAGGAATGAAAAACTGTTTTTT
TRBJ2-1	NA	TRBV5-6	once	CASSLLLLGLYNEQFF	TGTGCCAGCAGCTTGCTTTTACTAGGACTGTACAATGAGCAGTTCTTC
TRBJ1-5	NA	TRBV7-2	NA	CASSYGGFSQPQHF	TGTGCCAGCAGCTACGGGGGGTTCAGTCAGCCCCAGCATTTT
TRBJ1-2	TRBD1	TRBV27	NA	CASSLAGQGVIYGYTF	TGTGCCAGCAGTTTAGCGGGACAGGGGGTAATTTATGGCTACACCTTC
TRBJ2-7	TRBD1	TRBV2	NA	CASSAATGTGKYEQYF	TGTGCCAGCAGTGCGGCCACCGGGACAGGGAAGTACGAGCAGTACTTC
TRBJ2-7	NA	TRBV28	NA	CASSLTRIFYEQYF	TGTGCCAGCAGCTTGACACGTATCTTCTACGAGCAGTACTTC
TRBJ1-1	TRBD1	TRBV6-1	few	CASRLDRGDTEAFF	TGTGCCAGCAGATTGGACAGGGGCGACACTGAAGCTTTCTTT
TRBJ2-6	TRBD1	TRBV9	NA	CASSVGQGATGANVLTF	TGTGCCAGCAGCGTCGGACAGGGGGCAACTGGGGCCAACGTCCTGACTTTC
TRBJ1-2	NA	TRBV27	NA	CASSLGGYNGYTF	TGTGCCAGCAGTTTGGGGGGATACAATGGCTACACCTTC
TRBJ2-1	NA	TRBV9	NA	CASSAKLAGTINNEQFF	TGTGCCAGCAGCGCAAAACTCGCCGGGACCATTAACAATGAGCAGTTCTTC
TRBJ2-7	TRBD2	TRBV6-1	NA	CASSEGWEGEQYF	TGTGCCAGCAGTGAAGGGTGGGAGGGCGAGCAGTACTTC
TRBJ2-2	TRBD2	TRBV28	NA	CASSSILAGVLPGELFF	TGTGCCAGCAGTTCTATACTAGCGGGAGTTTTGCCCGGGGAGCTGTTTTTT
TRBJ1-4	NA	TRBV18	NA	CASSQQGFNEKLFF	TGTGCCAGCTCACAACAGGGCTTCAATGAAAAACTGTTTTTT
TRBJ2-7	TRBD1	TRBV7-2	NA	CASSLGTGGLNEQYF	TGTGCCAGCAGCTTAGGCACAGGGGGCCTGAACGAGCAGTACTTC
TRBJ2-1	TRBD2	TRBV30	NA	CAWSLPSGRFDEQFF	TGTGCCTGGAGTCTGCCTAGCGGGAGATTCGATGAGCAGTTCTTC
TRBJ2-1	TRBD1	TRBV2	NA	CASSVSDRVEQFF	TGTGCCAGCAGTGTGAGCGACAGGGTTGAGCAGTTCTTC
TRBJ2-7	NA	TRBV27	NA	CASSLVGRVEQYF	TGTGCCAGCAGTTTGGTGGGCAGGGTCGAGCAGTACTTC
TRBJ1-2	NA	TRBV2	NA	CASNPDRQIYGYTF	TGTGCCAGCAATCCCGACAGGCAGATCTATGGCTACACCTTC
TRBJ1-2	TRBD1	TRBV29-1	NA	CSVEDRQGYSYTF	TGCAGCGTTGAAGACCGACAGGGGTATAGCTACACCTTC